This TCR beta chain is drawn from a study of shared clonotypes between healthy human individuals. Across the whole study: The people who gave samples were a couple of women and a few men aged 18 to 49. Regarding the study as a whole: Against clonotypes common to all four donors, non-shared ones had lower generation probabilities.

Terminally differentiated effector memory CD45RA+ cells were excluded by CCR7 positive selection of CD45RO-negative cells. The CDR3 contains 15 residues. V gave up 0 bases and J gave up 5 bases, with 13 bases separating them. Germline V gene data show CDR1 as MNHNY and CDR2 as SVGAGI (reference sequence). Remarks on this clone: Its antigen is currently unknown.

Clones were sequenced by immunoSEQ multiplex PCR, and TCRdb holds only the in-frame ones, with some missing. The repertoire holds about 2 million clones, with just under 95% as singletons. This chain joins TRBV6-6 and TRBJ2-5, with a weak D call TRBD2 (6 bases). The receptor comes from a man between 18 and 29 years old in good health. The sequencing input was naive CD8+ T cells sorted from blood. The CDR3 is CASSYSSGGMETQYF. The CDR3 DNA is TGTGCCAGCAGTTACTCTAGTGGGGGGATGGAGACCCAGTACTTC.